A single sample gave rise to the 2 T cell receptor beta chains below, sequenced in a study of blood T cell repertoires in COVID-19 (dated by TCRdb to about 2020). The library was built by means of the immunoSEQ multiplex PCR assay. Not all clones reach the TCRdb copy of this immuneACCESS table, which keeps in-frame sequences only. Checked studies attribute under half of the gap to unresolved V genes and leave the rest unexplained. The sample records fewer than 250,000 clones, 80% to 90% of which are singletons. The top ten clones comprise about 2.5% of the sample. Sequencing was done on a sample of peripheral blood. Every receptor here comes from a woman aged 40-49 years with active or convalescent COVID-19.

As DNA, the CDR3 is TGTGCCAGCCGACTAGACACGGGACGCGGCTATGGCTACACCTTC. Translation: CASRLDTGRGYGYTF. This chain connects TRBV2 to TRBJ1-2; possible D gene TRBD1, 5 bases. V was cut by 8 bases and J by 4 bases, with 20 bases left in between. The CDR3 contains 15 residues. The germline gives CDR1 SNHLY, CDR2 FYNNEI. Variable domain in full (rest from reference TRBV2 and TRBJ1-2): EPEVTQTPSHQVTQMGQEVILRCVPISNHLYFYWYRQILGQKVEFLVSFYNNEISEKSEIFDDQFSVERPDGSNFTLKIRSTKLEDSAMYFCASRLDTGRGYGYTFGSGTRLTVV.

This chain uses TRBV3-1 (or the pseudogene TRBV3-2) with TRBJ2-1; 13 nucleotides align to TRBD2. The CDR3 contains 15 residues. With V trimmed by 1 base and J by 7 bases, 1 base remained unmatched. In germline, CDR1 is LGHDT, CDR2 YNNKEL (reference sequence). CDR3 amino acids: CASSQGLAGGNEQFF. CDR3 nucleotides: TGTGCCAGCAGCCAAGGACTAGCGGGAGGTAATGAGCAGTTCTTC.